The rows below give T cell receptor beta chains drawn from one sample of a study of T cells in Graves' hyperthyroidism and ophthalmopathy. TCRdb reprocessed the multiplex PCR reads via MiXCR and lists one record per CDR3 protein. Of 550,000 to 600,000 distinct CDR3 sequences in the sample, 13% to 15% were seen once. Source material: blood. The source is a young woman with Graves' ophthalmopathy. Both conserved end residues are trimmed from each CDR3. Fields, in order: J gene, V gene, CDR3 length, CDR3 protein.

>TRBJ2-7|TRBV20-1|11
SARPGLTAEQY
>TRBJ2-1|TRBV9|14
ASSFQRVPAYNEQF
>TRBJ1-5|TRBV12-3/TRBV12-4|12
ASSLDGSNQPQH
>TRBJ2-1|TRBV12-5|15
ASGLDPLLRGPVEQF
>TRBJ2-3|TRBV27|13
ASSVRDRGTDTQY
>TRBJ2-5|TRBV19|11
ASSSGGAETQY
>TRBJ1-1|TRBV7-2|11
ASSPIMNTEAF
>TRBJ2-5|TRBV12-3/TRBV12-4|14
ASSFVLVKGMKTQY
>TRBJ1-2|TRBV11-2|15
ASSPRDRVRTNYGYT
>TRBJ2-2|TRBV28|13
ASSRGQDNTGELF
>TRBJ1-5|TRBV20-1|11
SARPPGGEPQH
>TRBJ1-6|TRBV11-3|15
ASSSRLRGGRDSPLH
>TRBJ2-1|TRBV2|15
ASSEPPAGSSYNEQF
>TRBJ1-4|TRBV7-9|11
ASSFDVEEKLF